This T cell receptor (beta chain) was obtained from a study of blood T cell repertoires in COVID-19. Study overall: The cDNA or gDNA used as material had been derived from T cells, B-cell-depleted T cells, or PBMCs.

This clone was found once. How the authors handled the data: The authors estimated nucleated cell counts from reference gene primer amplification. TCRdb's table, derived via immunoSEQ multiplex PCR, lists solely in-frame clones and lacks some. V, J and clone size were drawn from that table, and D and trimming were deduced from the DNA. The sample includes about 210,000 clones, roughly four fifths of them seen just once. The CDR3 runs to 12 residues. The V gene lost 7 bases and the J gene lost 9 bases, with 13 bases spanning the gap. The germline V gene encodes CDR1 MNHEY and CDR2 SVGAGI. The J gene is TRBJ2-1, the V gene TRBV6-5; D gene ambiguous. The TCR was taken from a woman in her thirties or forties with active or convalescent COVID-19. Sequencing used peripheral blood. CDR3 sequence: CASTRDIGEQFF. The CDR3 DNA follows: TGTGCCAGCACCCGAGACATTGGTGAGCAGTTCTTC.